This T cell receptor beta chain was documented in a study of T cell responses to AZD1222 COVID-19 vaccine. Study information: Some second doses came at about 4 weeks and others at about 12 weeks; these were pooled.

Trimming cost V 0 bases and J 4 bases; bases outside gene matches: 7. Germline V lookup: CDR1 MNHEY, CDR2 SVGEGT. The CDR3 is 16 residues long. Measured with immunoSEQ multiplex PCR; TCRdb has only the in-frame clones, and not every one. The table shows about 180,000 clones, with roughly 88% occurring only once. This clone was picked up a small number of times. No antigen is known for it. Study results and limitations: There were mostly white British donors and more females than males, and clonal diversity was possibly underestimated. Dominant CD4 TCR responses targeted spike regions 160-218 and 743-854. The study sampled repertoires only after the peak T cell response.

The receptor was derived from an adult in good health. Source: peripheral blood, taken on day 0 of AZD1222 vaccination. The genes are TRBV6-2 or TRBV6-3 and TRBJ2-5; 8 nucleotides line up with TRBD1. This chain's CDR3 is CASSYSLGQGRETQYF. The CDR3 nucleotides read TGTGCCAGCAGTTACTCGTTAGGACAGGGAAGAGAGACCCAGTACTTC.